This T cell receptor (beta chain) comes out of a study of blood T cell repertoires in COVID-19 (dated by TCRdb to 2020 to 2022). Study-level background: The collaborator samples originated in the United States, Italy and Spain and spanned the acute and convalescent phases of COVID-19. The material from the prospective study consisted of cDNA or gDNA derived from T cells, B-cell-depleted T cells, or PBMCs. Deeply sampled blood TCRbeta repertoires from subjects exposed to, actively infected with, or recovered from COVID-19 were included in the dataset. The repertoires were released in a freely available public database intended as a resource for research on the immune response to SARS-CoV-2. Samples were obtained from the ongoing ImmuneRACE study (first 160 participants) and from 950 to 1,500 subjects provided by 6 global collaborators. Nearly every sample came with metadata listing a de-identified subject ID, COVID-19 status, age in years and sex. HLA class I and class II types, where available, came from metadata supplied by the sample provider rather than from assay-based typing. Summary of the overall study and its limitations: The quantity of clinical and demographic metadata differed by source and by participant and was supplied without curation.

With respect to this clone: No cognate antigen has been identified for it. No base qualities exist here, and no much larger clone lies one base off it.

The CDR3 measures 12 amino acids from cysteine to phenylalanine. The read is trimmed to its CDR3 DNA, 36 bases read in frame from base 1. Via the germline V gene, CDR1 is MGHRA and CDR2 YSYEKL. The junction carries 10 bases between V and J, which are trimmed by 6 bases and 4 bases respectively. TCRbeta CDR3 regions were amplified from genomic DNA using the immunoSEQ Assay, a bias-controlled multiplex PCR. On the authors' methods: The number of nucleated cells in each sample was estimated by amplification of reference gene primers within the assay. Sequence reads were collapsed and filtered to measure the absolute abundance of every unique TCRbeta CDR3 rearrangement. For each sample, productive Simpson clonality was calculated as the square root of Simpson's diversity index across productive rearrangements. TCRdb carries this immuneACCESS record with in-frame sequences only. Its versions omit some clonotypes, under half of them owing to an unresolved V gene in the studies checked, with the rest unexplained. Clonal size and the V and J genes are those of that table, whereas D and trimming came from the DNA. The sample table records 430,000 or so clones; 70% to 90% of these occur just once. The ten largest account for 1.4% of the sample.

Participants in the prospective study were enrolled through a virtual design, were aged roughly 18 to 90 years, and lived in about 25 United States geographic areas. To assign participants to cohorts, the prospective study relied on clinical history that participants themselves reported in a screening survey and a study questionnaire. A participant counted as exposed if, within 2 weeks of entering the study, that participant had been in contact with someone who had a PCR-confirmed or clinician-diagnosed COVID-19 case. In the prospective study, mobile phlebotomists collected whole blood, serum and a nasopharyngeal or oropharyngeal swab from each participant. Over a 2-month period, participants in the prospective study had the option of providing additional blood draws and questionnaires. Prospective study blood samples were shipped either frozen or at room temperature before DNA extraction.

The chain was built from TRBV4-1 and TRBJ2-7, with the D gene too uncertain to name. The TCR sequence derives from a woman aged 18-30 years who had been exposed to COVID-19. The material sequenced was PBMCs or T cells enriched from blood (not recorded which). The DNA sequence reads TGCGCCAGCAGTACCCCGGGTTACGAGCAGTACTTC. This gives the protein CASSTPGYEQYF.